The T cell receptor (beta chain) under discussion was sequenced for a study of T cells expressing NK-cell markers. Germline values: CDR1 SGHAT, CDR2 FQNNGV. The CDR3 covers 15 residues. Reprocessing the 5' RACE reads, TCRdb reports a single entry for every CDR3 protein and omits DNA. This specimen shows around 550,000 distinct CDR3 sequences; the ten leading clones hold approximately 3.6%. This clonotype originated in a man aged 18-30 years in good health. The chain has TRBV11-2 and TRBJ2-2; TCRdb indicates TRBD2, and absent DNA this call remains unverified. What was sequenced was blood T cells: a sorted CD56 or NKG2C T cell subset, CD4+ or CD8+ T cells, or bulk PBMC T cells (not recorded which). CDR3 protein: CASSFGLAATGELFF.